The 15 T cell receptor beta chains listed next were all sequenced from one sample in a study of T-cell memory formation after mild COVID-19. One entry per CDR3 protein results from TCRdb running MiXCR on the 5' RACE reads. The table lists 80,000 to 130,000 distinct CDR3 sequences, 11% of them singletons. The sample comprised PBMCs or a T cell subset sorted from them (not recorded which). Every receptor here comes from a man younger than 30 who had mild COVID-19 (a few samples of this study predate the infection). Cell type and time point are not known.

This clonotype was counted a few times. The gene calls are TRBV10-3 and TRBJ2-7, with 10 bases fitting TRBD2. Germline trimming cut 10 bases from V and 0 bases from J; bases unmatched to any gene: 12. The CDR3 loop spans 16 amino acids. The V gene's germline CDR1 is ENHRY and CDR2 SYGVKD. CDR3 DNA sequence: TGTGCCACCATTACTAGCGGGGCTGCGTCCTCCTACGAGCAGTACTTC. It is translated as CATITSGAASSYEQYF.

This clonotype has only a few counts. The J gene is TRBJ1-1, the V gene TRBV29-1; D remains ambiguous. V lost 4 bases, J lost 1 base, and 7 bases lay in between. Germline V gene sequence: CDR1 SQVTM, CDR2 ANQGSEA. The CDR3 is made up of 12 amino acids. CDR3 region: CSVVPGNTEAFF. In DNA form, the CDR3 reads TGCAGCGTTGTTCCAGGGAACACTGAAGCTTTCTTT.

This clonotype was detected a few times. CDR3 bases: TGTGCCAGCAGCCAAGGACTAGCGGGGAACCCCTACAATGAGCAGTTCTTC. Amino acids: CASSQGLAGNPYNEQFF. This chain links TRBV7-2 with TRBJ2-1, with 12 nucleotides matching TRBD2. Germline V lookup: CDR1 SGHTA, CDR2 FQGNSA. The CDR3 covers 17 residues. Trimming cost V 5 bases and J 2 bases; bases outside gene matches: 7. Full variable domain (rest looked up from reference TRBV7-2 and TRBJ2-1): GAGVSQSPSNKVTEKGKDVELRCDPISGHTALYWYRQSLGQGLEFLIYFQGNSAPDKSGLPSDRFSAERTGGSVSTLTIQRTQQEDSAVYLCASSQGLAGNPYNEQFFGPGTRLTVL.

This clonotype was seen repeatedly, ten times or more. V is TRBV29-1 and J is TRBJ1-1, with a weak D call TRBD1 (5 bases). The germline gives CDR1 SQVTM, CDR2 ANQGSEA. This CDR3 is 13 amino acids long. V was cut by 4 bases and J by 6 bases, with 15 bases left in between. DNA for the CDR3: TGCAGCGTTGTGGGTCAGGGTCTATCTGAAGCTTTCTTT. This translates into CSVVGQGLSEAFF.

The chain uses TRBV29-1 and TRBJ2-1; 8 bases map to TRBD1. Germline values: CDR1 SQVTM, CDR2 ANQGSEA. This CDR3 comprises 15 residues. With V trimmed by 5 bases and J by 5 bases, 11 bases remained unmatched. The CDR3 loop reads CSVITRRTGNNEQFF. CDR3 coding DNA: TGCAGCGTTATAACCCGCCGGACAGGGAACAATGAGCAGTTCTTC.

This clonotype was detected only a few times. This rearrangement joins TRBV18 to TRBJ1-5, with unresolved D. CDR1 and CDR2 (germline): KGHSH, LQKENI. Trimming pared 5 bases from V and 2 bases from J, leaving 13 bases between. The length of the CDR3 is 15 residues. CDR3 DNA sequence: TGTGCCAGCTCAAGCGTCCAGGATGGCAATCAGCCCCAGCATTTT. This sequence encodes CASSSVQDGNQPQHF.

The chain joins TRBV7-6 to TRBJ2-1, with D uncertain. From germline, CDR1 is SGHVS and CDR2 FNYEAQ. The ends were cut back, 5 bases at V and 9 bases at J, with 11 bases in the middle. This CDR3 is built from 12 residues. Here the CDR3 DNA reads TGTGCCAGCAGCCTTAAAGTCCGTGAGCAGTTCTTC. It specifies CASSLKVREQFF.

The chain uses TRBV5-3 and TRBJ2-1; 9 positions match TRBD2. TRBV5-3 is identified as an open reading frame with a role that is uncertain. This CDR3 has 16 amino acids. V lost 4 bases and J lost 9; bases outside the gene matches: 14. The CDR3 spells CARSRSIAGGAFEQFF. The CDR3 DNA is TGTGCCAGAAGCCGTTCAATTGCGGGGGGGGCGTTTGAGCAGTTCTTC.

The gene calls are TRBV4-2 and TRBJ1-5; no clear D gene. Germline V CDR1 and CDR2: LGHNA, YNFKEQ. This CDR3 is built from 15 residues. V lost 2 bases and J 5 bases, leaving 13 bases between the germline ends. The DNA of the CDR3 is TGTGCCAGCAGCCAATCCCGACGGTGGTATCAGCCCCAGCATTTT. Translating it yields CASSQSRRWYQPQHF.

This clonotype was recorded a few times. V is TRBV20-1 and J is TRBJ2-4; 11 nucleotides line up with TRBD2. CDR1 is DFQATT and CDR2 is SNEGSKA in the germline V gene (reference sequence). The CDR3 extends over 19 amino acids. V was pared by 0 bases and J by 9 bases, with 19 bases of the junction left unmatched. Here the CDR3 DNA reads TGCAGTGCTAGAGATCAGGCCAGGGATAGCGGGGGGGCCCGTTCCATTCAGTACTTC. Translation gives CSARDQARDSGGARSIQYF.

This clonotype occurred a few times. In nucleotides, the CDR3 is TGTGCCAGCAGCTTAGTACTAGCGGGGGGTGCCTTTGAGCAGTTCTTC. It specifies CASSLVLAGGAFEQFF. The J gene is TRBJ2-1, the V gene TRBV7-2; 12 positions match TRBD2. Germline lookup yields CDR1 SGHTA and CDR2 FQGNSA. With V trimmed by 1 base and J by 9 bases, 7 bases remained unmatched. The CDR3 is made up of 16 amino acids. Together with reference TRBV7-2 and TRBJ2-1, the CDR3 gives the full variable domain: GAGVSQSPSNKVTEKGKDVELRCDPISGHTALYWYRQSLGQGLEFLIYFQGNSAPDKSGLPSDRFSAERTGGSVSTLTIQRTQQEDSAVYLCASSLVLAGGAFEQFFGPGTRLTVL.

This clonotype turned up a few times. This chain uses TRBV5-6 with TRBJ2-7; D unresolved. In germline, CDR1 is SGHDT, CDR2 YYEEEE. This CDR3 comprises 14 residues. Deletions cut 4 bases from V and 2 bases from J, with 13 bases between. The CDR3 DNA reads as TGTGCCAGCAGCCCCCTGGGCGCGGCCTACGAGCAGTACGTC. Translating gives CASSPLGAAYEQYV.

This chain connects TRBV20-1 to TRBJ1-2; 8 positions match TRBD1. Germline V gene sequence: CDR1 DFQATT, CDR2 SNEGSKA (reference sequence). The CDR3 has 14 amino acids. The J segment lost 5 bases and the V segment lost 2 bases, leaving 7 bases of the junction unmatched. The CDR3 DNA follows: TGCAGTGCTAGACAGGGGGCGAGTCGGTATGGCTACACCTTC. Protein product: CSARQGASRYGYTF.

The table lists this clonotype with many counts. The gene calls are TRBV12-3 or TRBV12-4 and TRBJ1-4; D not resolved. V was clipped by 5 bases and J by 2 bases, with 9 bases between them. The CDR3 totals 14 residues. The CDR3 DNA sequence: TGTGCCAGCAGTCCTAGTGGGACTAATGAAAAACTGTTTTTT. Its translation is CASSPSGTNEKLFF.

The chain uses TRBV12-3 or TRBV12-4 and TRBJ2-3; D could derive from TRBD1 or TRBD2 (5 bases each). The CDR3 extends over 12 amino acids. The V end was cut by 7 bases, the J end by 7 bases, with 12 bases between. The CDR3 reads CASTGDLYTQYF. The CDR3 DNA follows: TGTGCCAGCACCGGGGACCTTTATACGCAGTATTTT.